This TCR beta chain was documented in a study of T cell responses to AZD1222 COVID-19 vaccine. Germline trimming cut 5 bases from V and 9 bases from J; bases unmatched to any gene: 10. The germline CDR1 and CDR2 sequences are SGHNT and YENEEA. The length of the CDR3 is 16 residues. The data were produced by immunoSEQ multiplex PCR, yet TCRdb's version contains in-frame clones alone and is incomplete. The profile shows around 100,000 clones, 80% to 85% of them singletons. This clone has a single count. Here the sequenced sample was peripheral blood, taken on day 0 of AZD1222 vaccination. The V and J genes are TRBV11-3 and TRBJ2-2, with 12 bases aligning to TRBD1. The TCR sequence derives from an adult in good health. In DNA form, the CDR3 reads TGTGCCAGCAGCCGGGGACAGGGGGCGCAAGGCAGGGAGCTGTTTTTT. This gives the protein CASSRGQGAQGRELFF. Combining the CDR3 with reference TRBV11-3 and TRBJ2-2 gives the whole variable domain EAGVVQSPRYKIIEKKQPVAFWCNPISGHNTLYWYLQNLGQGPELLIRYENEEAVDDSQLPKDRFSAERLKGVDSTLKIQPAELGDSAVYLCASSRGQGAQGRELFFGEGSRLTVL.